A single sample is the source of the 7 T cell receptor beta chains below, sequenced in a study of shared clonotypes between healthy human individuals. The assay was immunoSEQ multiplex PCR, and TCRdb's table has in-frame clones only and misses some. Among 950,000 to 1,200,000 clones listed, approximately 75% were seen once. The sequencing input was memory CD4+ T cells from PBMCs. Indicated subset: CD45RA-negative fraction. The receptors were sampled from a man aged 18 to 29 in good health. Some clones in this sample may be carry-over from other donors' samples.

The CDR3 spells CASSIRPRTGGYTF. The CDR3 DNA reads as TGTGCCAGTAGTATAAGACCCAGGACGGGGGGCTACACCTTC. This sequence joins TRBV19 and TRBJ1-2; D call uncertain. V lost 2 bases and J 8 bases, leaving 15 bases between the germline ends. Germline CDR1 reads LNHDA; CDR2 reads SQIVND (reference sequence). The CDR3 sequence is 14 residues long.

About this clone itself: This sample includes further DNA sequences coding for the same CDR3. The rearrangement links TRBV5-1 to TRBJ2-2; a possible D gene is TRBD1 (6 bases). V was trimmed by 0 bases and J by 5 bases, leaving 11 bases between them. Per germline, CDR1 SGHRS and CDR2 YFSETQ. This CDR3 has 15 amino acids. The CDR3, as DNA: TGCGCCAGCAGCTTGGAGGGGCAGGGGACCGGGGAGCTGTTTTTT. This gives the protein CASSLEGQGTGELFF.

This chain uses TRBV6-6 with TRBJ2-7; 11 bases map to TRBD1. From germline, CDR1 is MNHNY and CDR2 SVGAGI (reference sequence). CDR3 length: 15 residues. Unmatched junction bases numbered 6, after V lost 2 bases and J lost 6 bases. This chain's CDR3 is CASSYPGQGASEQYF. Here the CDR3 DNA reads TGTGCCAGCAGTTACCCCGGACAGGGGGCTAGCGAGCAGTACTTC.

This clone has a handful of counts. The chain has TRBV2 and TRBJ2-7; 7 positions agree with TRBD1. There are 13 residues in the CDR3. With 7 bases clipped from V and 2 bases from J, the junction kept 5 bases outside the gene matches. Germline V gene lookup returns CDR1 SNHLY and CDR2 FYNNEI. CDR3 bases: TGTGCCAGCAAAGGGGACAGTACCTACGAGCAGTACTTC. The encoded protein is CASKGDSTYEQYF.

The chain has TRBV11-2 and TRBJ2-3; TRBD1 agrees at 9 bases. The trim removed 6 bases at V and 4 bases at J, leaving 11 bases unmatched. CDR3 length equals 16 residues. The germline gives CDR1 SGHAT, CDR2 FQNNGV. For the CDR3, the DNA is TGTGCCAGCAGAAGTACCGGGACAGGGATTTCAGATACGCAGTATTTT. Its protein is CASRSTGTGISDTQYF.

The genes are TRBV5-1 and TRBJ1-3; D perhaps matches TRBD1 (6 bases). V lost 4 bases to trimming and J lost 2 bases, with 16 bases between them. Germline V gene sequence: CDR1 SGHRS, CDR2 YFSETQ. CDR3 length: 16 amino acids. CDR3 nucleotide sequence: TGCGCCAGCAGCGAGAACTCGGGGGGCACTGGAAACACCATATATTTT. It codes for CASSENSGGTGNTIYF.

The V call is TRBV28, the J call TRBJ1-5; the D is unclear. The CDR3 spans 14 residues. V lost 5 bases and J lost 4, with 12 bases in between. CDR1 and CDR2 (germline): MDHEN, SYDVKM. The CDR3 is CASSQTTRNQPQHF. CDR3 bases: TGTGCCAGCAGTCAGACTACACGTAATCAGCCCCAGCATTTT.